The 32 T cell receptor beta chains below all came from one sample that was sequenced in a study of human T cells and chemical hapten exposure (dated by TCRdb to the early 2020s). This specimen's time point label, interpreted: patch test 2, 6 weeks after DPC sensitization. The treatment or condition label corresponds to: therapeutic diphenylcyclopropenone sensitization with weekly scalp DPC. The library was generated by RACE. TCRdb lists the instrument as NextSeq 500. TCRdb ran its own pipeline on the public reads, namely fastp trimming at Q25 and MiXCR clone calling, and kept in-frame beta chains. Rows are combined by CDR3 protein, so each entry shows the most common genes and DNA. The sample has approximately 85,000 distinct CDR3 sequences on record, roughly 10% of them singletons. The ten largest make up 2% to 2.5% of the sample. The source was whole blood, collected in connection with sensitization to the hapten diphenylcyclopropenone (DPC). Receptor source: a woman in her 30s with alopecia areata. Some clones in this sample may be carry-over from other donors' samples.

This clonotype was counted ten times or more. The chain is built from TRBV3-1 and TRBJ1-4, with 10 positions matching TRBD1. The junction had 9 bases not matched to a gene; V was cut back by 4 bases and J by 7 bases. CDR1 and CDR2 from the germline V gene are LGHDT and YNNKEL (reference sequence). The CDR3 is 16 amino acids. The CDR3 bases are TGTGCCAGCAGCCCAGGATCGGGGACAGGGGCTGAAAAACTGTTTTTT. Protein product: CASSPGSGTGAEKLFF.

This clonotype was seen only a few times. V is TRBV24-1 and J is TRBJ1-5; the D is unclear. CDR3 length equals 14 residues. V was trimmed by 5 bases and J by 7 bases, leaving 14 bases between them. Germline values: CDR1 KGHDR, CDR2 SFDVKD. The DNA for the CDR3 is TGTGCCACCAGTGTTGCGGGAACCAGCCAGCCCCAGCATTTT. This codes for CATSVAGTSQPQHF.

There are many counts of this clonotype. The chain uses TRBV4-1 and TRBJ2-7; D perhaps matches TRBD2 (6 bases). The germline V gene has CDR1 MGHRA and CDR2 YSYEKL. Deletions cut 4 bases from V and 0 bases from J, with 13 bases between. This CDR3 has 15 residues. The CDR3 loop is CASSRGDGASYEQYF. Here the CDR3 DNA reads TGCGCCAGCAGCCGCGGGGACGGCGCCTCCTACGAGCAGTACTTC.

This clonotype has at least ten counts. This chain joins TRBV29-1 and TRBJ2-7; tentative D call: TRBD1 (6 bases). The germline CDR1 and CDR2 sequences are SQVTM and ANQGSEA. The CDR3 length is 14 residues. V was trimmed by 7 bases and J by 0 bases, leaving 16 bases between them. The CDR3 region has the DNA TGCAGCGCTAGAGAGGACAGTAGCTCCTACGAGCAGTACTTC. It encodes CSAREDSSSYEQYF.

The CDR3 loop reads CATRRDLRRGPYEQYF. CDR3 nucleotide sequence: TGTGCCACCAGAAGGGACCTCCGAAGGGGCCCCTACGAGCAGTACTTC. The chain joins TRBV15 to TRBJ2-7, with D perhaps being TRBD1 or TRBD2 (5 bases each). Germline assignment: CDR1 LNHNV and CDR2 YYDKDF (reference sequence). V dropped 6 bases and J dropped 2 bases, with 20 bases sitting between them. The CDR3 runs to 16 residues.

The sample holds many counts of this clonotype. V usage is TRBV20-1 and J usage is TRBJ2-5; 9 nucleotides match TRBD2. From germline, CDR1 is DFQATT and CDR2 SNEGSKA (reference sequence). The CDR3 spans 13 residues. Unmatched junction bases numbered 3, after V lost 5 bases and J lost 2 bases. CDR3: CSAGTSLQETQYF. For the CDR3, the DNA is TGCAGTGCTGGGACTAGCCTTCAAGAGACCCAGTACTTC.

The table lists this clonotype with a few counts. The CDR3 loop is CSGQGPNEKLFF. CDR3 DNA sequence: TGCAGCGGACAGGGGCCTAATGAAAAACTGTTTTTT. The chain has TRBV29-1 and TRBJ1-4, with 8 bases identical to TRBD1. Unmatched junction bases numbered 1, after V lost 7 bases and J lost 3 bases. From germline, CDR1 is SQVTM and CDR2 ANQGSEA. The CDR3 sequence is 12 residues long.

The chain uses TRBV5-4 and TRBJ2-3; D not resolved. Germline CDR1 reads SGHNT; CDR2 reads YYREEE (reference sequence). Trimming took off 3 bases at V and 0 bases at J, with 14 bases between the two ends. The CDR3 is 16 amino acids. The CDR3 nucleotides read TGTGCCAGCAGCTCCAAACAGCGACGAAGCACAGATACGCAGTATTTT. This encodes CASSSKQRRSTDTQYF.

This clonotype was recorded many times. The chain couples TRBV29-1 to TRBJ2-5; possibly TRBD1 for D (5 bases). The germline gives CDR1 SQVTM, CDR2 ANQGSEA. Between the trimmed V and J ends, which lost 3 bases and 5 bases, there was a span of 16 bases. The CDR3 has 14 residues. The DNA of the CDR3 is TGCAGCGTTGATTGGGCAGGGTGGTCCGAGACCCAGTACTTC. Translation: CSVDWAGWSETQYF.

CDR3 nucleotides: TGTGCCAGCAGCTTGTACAGGGCGAACACCGGGGAGCTGTTTTTT. Amino acid sequence: CASSLYRANTGELFF. The chain has TRBV5-6 and TRBJ2-2; D may be TRBD1 (6 bases). This CDR3 is built from 15 residues. The germline V and J ends were trimmed by 1 base and 0 bases, with 7 bases remaining between them. The germline V gene has CDR1 SGHDT and CDR2 YYEEEE.

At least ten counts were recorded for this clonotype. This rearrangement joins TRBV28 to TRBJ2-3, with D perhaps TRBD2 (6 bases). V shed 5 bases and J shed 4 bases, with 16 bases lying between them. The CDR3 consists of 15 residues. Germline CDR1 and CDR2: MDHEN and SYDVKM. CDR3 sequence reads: CASSRTTVSPDTQYF. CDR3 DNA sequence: TGTGCCAGCAGTCGGACTACAGTCAGCCCAGATACGCAGTATTTT.

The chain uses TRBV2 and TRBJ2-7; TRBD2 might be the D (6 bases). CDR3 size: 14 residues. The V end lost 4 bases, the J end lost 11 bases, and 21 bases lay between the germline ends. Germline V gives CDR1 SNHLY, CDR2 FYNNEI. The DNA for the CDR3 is TGTGCCAGCAGTGTCGCTTCGGGGGAAAAGAAGGAGTACTTC. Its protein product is CASSVASGEKKEYF. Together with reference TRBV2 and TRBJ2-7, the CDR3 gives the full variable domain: EPEVTQTPSHQVTQMGQEVILRCVPISNHLYFYWYRQILGQKVEFLVSFYNNEISEKSEIFDDQFSVERPDGSNFTLKIRSTKLEDSAMYFCASSVASGEKKEYFGPGTRLTVT.

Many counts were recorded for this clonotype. CDR3 in amino acids: CASSPGGGTGNTIYF. CDR3 nucleotide sequence: TGCGCCAGCAGCCCCGGGGGAGGCACTGGAAACACCATATATTTT. The chain combines TRBV5-1 with TRBJ1-3, with D perhaps TRBD1 (5 bases). V was cut by 4 bases and J by 2 bases, with 13 bases left in between. The CDR3 is made up of 15 amino acids. Germline CDR1 reads SGHRS; CDR2 reads YFSETQ.

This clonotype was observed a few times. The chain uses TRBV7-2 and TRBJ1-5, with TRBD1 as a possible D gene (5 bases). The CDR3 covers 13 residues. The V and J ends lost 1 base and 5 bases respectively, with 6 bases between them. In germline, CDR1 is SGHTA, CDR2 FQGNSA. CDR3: CASSLGRDQPQHF. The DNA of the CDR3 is TGTGCCAGCAGCTTAGGCAGGGATCAGCCCCAGCATTTT.

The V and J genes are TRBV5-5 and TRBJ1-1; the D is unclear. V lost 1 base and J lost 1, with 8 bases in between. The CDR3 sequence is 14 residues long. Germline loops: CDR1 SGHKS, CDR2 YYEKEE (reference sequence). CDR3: CASSLSAGNTEAFF. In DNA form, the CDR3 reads TGTGCCAGCAGCTTGTCTGCAGGGAACACTGAAGCTTTCTTT. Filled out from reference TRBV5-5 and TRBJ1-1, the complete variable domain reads DAGVTQSPTHLIKTRGQQVTLRCSPISGHKSVSWYQQVLGQGPQFIFQYYEKEERGRGNFPDRFSARQFPNYSSELNVNALLLGDSALYLCASSLSAGNTEAFFGQGTRLTVV.

For the CDR3, the DNA is TGCAGCGTTGAAGGCCATTACGCTAGCACAGATACGCAGTATTTT. Translation: CSVEGHYASTDTQYF. This chain joins TRBV29-1 and TRBJ2-3; D remains ambiguous. Germline CDR1 SQVTM, CDR2 ANQGSEA. The CDR3 has 15 amino acids. V lost 1 base and J lost 0, with 11 bases in between.

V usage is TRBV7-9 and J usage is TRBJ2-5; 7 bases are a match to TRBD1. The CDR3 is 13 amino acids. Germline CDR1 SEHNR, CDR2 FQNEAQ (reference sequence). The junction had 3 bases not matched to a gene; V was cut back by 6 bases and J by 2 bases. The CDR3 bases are TGTGCCAGCAGACGGGACAGTCAAGAGACCCAGTACTTC. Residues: CASRRDSQETQYF. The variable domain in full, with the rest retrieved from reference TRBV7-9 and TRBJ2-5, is DTGVSQNPRHKITKRGQNVTFRCDPISEHNRLYWYRQTLGQGPEFLTYFQNEAQLEKSRLLSDRFSAERPKGSFSTLEIQRTEQGDSAMYLCASRRDSQETQYFGPGTRLLVL.

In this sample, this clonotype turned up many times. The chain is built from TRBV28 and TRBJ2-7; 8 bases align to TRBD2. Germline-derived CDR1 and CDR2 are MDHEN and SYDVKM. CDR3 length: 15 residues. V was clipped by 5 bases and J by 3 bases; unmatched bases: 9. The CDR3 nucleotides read TGTGCCAGCAGTACAAGCGGGGGAACCCTCTACGAGCAGTACTTC. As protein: CASSTSGGTLYEQYF.

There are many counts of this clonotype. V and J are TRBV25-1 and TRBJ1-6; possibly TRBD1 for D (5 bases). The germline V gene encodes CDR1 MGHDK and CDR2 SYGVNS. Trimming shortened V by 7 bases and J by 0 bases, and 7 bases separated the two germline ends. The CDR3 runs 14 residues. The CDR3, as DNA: TGTGCCAGCACAGGGAGCTCCTATAATTCACCCCTCCACTTT. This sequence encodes CASTGSSYNSPLHF.

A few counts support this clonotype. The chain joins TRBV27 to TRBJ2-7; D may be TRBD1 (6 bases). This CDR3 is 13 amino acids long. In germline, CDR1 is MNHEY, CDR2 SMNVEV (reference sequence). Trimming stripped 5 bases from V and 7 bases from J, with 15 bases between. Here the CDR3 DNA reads TGTGCCAGCAGTAGCGCCCCAGGGGTAGAGCAGTACTTC. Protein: CASSSAPGVEQYF.

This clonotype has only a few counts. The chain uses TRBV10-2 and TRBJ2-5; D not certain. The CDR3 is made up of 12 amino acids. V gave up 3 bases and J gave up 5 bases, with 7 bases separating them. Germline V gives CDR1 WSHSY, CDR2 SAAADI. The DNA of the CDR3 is TGCGCCAGCAGTGACTTTCTTGAGACCCAGTACTTC. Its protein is CASSDFLETQYF.

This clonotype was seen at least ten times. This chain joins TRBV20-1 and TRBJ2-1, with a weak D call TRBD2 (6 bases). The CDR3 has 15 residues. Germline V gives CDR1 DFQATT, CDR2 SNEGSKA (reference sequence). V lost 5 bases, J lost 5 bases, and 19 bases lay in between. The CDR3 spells CSAPVPLEGHNEQFF. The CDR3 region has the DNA TGCAGTGCTCCCGTGCCCCTGGAGGGGCACAATGAGCAGTTCTTC.

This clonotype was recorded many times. The CDR3 nucleotides are TGCAGTGCTCATGACAGGGCAAATAACTATGGCTACACCTTC. Translated: CSAHDRANNYGYTF. This chain connects TRBV20-1 to TRBJ1-2, with TRBD1 matching 7 bases. The germline V gene has CDR1 DFQATT and CDR2 SNEGSKA (reference sequence). The CDR3 extends over 14 amino acids. Trimming at V came to 5 bases and at J to 1 base, leaving 7 bases not matched to a gene.

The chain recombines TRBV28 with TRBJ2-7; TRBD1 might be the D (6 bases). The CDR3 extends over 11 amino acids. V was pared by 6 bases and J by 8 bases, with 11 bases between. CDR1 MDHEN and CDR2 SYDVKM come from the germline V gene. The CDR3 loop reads CASRQGIKQYF. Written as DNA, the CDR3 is TGTGCCAGCAGGCAGGGGATCAAGCAGTACTTC.

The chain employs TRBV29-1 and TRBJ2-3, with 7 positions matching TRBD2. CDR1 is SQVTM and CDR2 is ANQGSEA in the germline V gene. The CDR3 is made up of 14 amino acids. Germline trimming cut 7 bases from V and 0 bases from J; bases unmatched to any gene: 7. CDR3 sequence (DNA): TGCAGCGCAAGCGGGGACTCTAGCACAGATACGCAGTATTTT. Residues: CSASGDSSTDTQYF.

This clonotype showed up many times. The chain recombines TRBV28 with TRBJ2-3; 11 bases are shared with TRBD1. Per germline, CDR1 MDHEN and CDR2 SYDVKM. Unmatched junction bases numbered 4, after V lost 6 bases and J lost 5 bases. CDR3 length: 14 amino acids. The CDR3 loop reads CASRGQGEGDTQYF. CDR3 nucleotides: TGTGCCAGCAGGGGACAGGGGGAAGGAGATACGCAGTATTTT.

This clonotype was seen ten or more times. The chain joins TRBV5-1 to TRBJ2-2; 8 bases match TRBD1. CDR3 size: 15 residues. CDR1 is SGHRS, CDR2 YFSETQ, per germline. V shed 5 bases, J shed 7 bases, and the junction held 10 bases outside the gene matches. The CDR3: CASSYSGTGGGELFF. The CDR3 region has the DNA TGCGCCAGCAGTTACTCCGGGACAGGAGGCGGGGAGCTGTTTTTT. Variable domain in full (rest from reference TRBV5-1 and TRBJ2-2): KAGVTQTPRYLIKTRGQQVTLSCSPISGHRSVSWYQQTPGQGLQFLFEYFSETQRNKGNFPGRFSGRQFSNSRSEMNVSTLELGDSALYLCASSYSGTGGGELFFGEGSRLTVL.

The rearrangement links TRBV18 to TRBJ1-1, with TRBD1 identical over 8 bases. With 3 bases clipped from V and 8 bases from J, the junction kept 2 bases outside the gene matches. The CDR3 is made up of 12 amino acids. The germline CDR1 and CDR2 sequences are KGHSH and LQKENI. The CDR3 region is CASSPDREEAFF. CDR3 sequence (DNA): TGTGCCAGCTCACCGGACAGGGAGGAAGCTTTCTTT.

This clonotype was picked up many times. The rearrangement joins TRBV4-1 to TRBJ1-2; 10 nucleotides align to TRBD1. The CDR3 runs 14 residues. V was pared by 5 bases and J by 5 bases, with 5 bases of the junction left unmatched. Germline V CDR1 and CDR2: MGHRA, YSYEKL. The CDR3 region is CASSVTGGAYGYTF. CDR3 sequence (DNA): TGCGCCAGCAGCGTGACAGGGGGCGCGTATGGCTACACCTTC.

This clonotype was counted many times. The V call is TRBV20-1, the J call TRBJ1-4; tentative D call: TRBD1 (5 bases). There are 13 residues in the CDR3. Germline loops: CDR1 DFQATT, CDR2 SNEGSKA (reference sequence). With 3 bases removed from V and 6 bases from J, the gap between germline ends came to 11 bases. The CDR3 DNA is TGCAGTGCTAGGGGGGTGGCGGATGAAAAACTGTTTTTT. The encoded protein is CSARGVADEKLFF.

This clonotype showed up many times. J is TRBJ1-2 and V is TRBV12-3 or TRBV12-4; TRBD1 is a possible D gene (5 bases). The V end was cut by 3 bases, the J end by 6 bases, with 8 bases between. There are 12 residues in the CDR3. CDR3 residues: CASSFRGDGYTF. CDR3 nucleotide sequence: TGTGCCAGCAGTTTCCGGGGGGATGGCTACACCTTC.

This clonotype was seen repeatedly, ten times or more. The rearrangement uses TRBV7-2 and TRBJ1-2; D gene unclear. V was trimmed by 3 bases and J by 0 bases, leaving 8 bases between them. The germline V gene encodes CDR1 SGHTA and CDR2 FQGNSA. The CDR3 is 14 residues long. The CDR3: CASSFVSANYGYTF. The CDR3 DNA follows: TGTGCCAGCAGCTTCGTGTCCGCTAACTATGGCTACACCTTC.